This TCR beta chain comes out of a study of shared clonotypes between healthy human individuals. Germline lookup yields CDR1 SEHNR and CDR2 FQNEAQ (reference sequence). With 1 base removed from V and 2 bases from J, the gap between germline ends came to 6 bases. The CDR3 extends over 13 amino acids. Libraries were prepared by immunoSEQ multiplex PCR; TCRdb keeps only in-frame clonotypes and omits some of them. The sample lists 550,000 to 750,000 clones, 92% occurring once. In the case of this clone: Its antigen is not identified.

Study-wide results and caveats: In this cohort, only blood was sampled, and tissue repertoires likely differ.

Positive CCR7 selection of CD45RO-negative cells yielded the naive CD8 cells, and terminally differentiated effector memory CD45RA+ cells were excluded. This TCR was sampled from a man aged 30 to 45 in good health. The chain has TRBV7-9 and TRBJ2-7; D call uncertain. What was sequenced was naive CD8+ T cells sorted from blood. DNA for the CDR3: TGTGCCAGCAGCTTAGGCCACACCTACGAGCAGTACTTC. Encoded protein: CASSLGHTYEQYF.